This T cell receptor beta chain was recorded in a study of OX40 agonist ivuxolimab in advanced cancers. Some clones are missing from TCRdb's copy, which holds only in-frame ones; the method was immunoSEQ multiplex PCR. The sample has about 73,000 clones, approximately 86% seen once; the top ten hold 0.55% to 0.7%. V shed 1 base and J shed 7 bases, with 8 bases lying between them. Germline lookup yields CDR1 SGHVS and CDR2 FQNEAQ. This CDR3 contains 13 residues. The clonotype originates from an adult with an advanced solid tumor such as melanoma, head and neck, liver or kidney cancer. V is TRBV7-8 and J is TRBJ1-5; D is ambiguous. Material: CD4+ or CD8+ T cells sorted from blood, obtained in a trial of the OX40 agonist ivuxolimab. The chain's CDR3 is CASSLEVRQPQHF. CDR3 nucleotides: TGTGCCAGCAGCTTAGAGGTCCGGCAGCCCCAGCATTTT.